This T cell receptor beta chain was obtained from a study of OX40 agonist ivuxolimab in advanced cancers. Background on the whole study: Ivuxolimab was a fully human IgG2 agonistic monoclonal antibody targeting the costimulatory receptor OX40 (CD134). The paper reports the monotherapy dose-escalation portion (N of about 50 patients) of the phase I ivuxolimab trial. The purpose of peripheral TCRbeta sequencing was to test whether ivuxolimab changed TCR sequence diversity and led to clonal T-cell expansion. Intravenous ivuxolimab was administered to patients every 2 weeks at six dose levels: 0.01, 0.1, 0.3, 1.5, 3 and 10 mg/kg. Three dose-escalation patients achieved partial responses, one with hepatocellular carcinoma and two with cutaneous melanoma. Prior anti-PD-1, anti-PD-L1 or anti-CTLA-4 therapy was permitted, and checkpoint inhibitors had been received by roughly 42% of dose-escalation patients. Among the roughly 50 dose-escalation patients, approximately 20 had hepatocellular carcinoma, 15 melanoma, 9 renal cell carcinoma and 9 head and neck cancer. In the dose-escalation cohort, 65% to 85% of patients were male, and the mean age was 60 years with a range of roughly 20 to 79.

On this clone itself: There is no known antigen for this receptor. Base qualities are not provided; no much larger clone lies one nucleotide away.

Patients with a history of autoimmune disease or receiving systemic immunosuppression were excluded from the trial. Peripheral blood for TCR sequencing was drawn from every dose cohort at baseline, at cycle 4 day 1 and at cycle 7 day 1. The samples were drawn from a first-in-human, open-label, multicenter phase I dose-escalation trial of ivuxolimab. The trial enrolled adults with locally advanced or metastatic head and neck squamous cell, hepatocellular, melanoma or renal cell carcinoma. Before TCR sequencing, CD4+ T cells and CD8+ T cells were sorted from peripheral blood as separate populations. CDR1 and CDR2 were assigned from the germline V gene as KGHSH and LQKENI. The CDR3 runs 14 residues from the cysteine to the phenylalanine. Solely the CDR3 DNA is kept, with 42 bases framed from the first base. V loses 4 bases of germline sequence and J loses 0 bases, and the interval between the two ends is 9 bases.

Genomic DNA was isolated from the sorted cells so that the TCRbeta CDR3 region could be sequenced. TCRbeta CDR3 regions were sequenced using the immunoSEQ Assay. TCRdb re-hosts the immuneACCESS table, in-frame sequences only. Its copies lack some clones; in the studies checked, an unresolved V gene accounts for under half of them, and the cause for the rest is not known. This sample holds 50,000 to 65,000 clones; over 70% were observed only once. About 3% of the sample is held by the ten biggest clonotypes. Results and caveats for the whole study, not just this receptor: In the 0.1-3.0 mg/kg groups, partial responders had among the lowest normalized peripheral clonal expansion, particularly in CD8+ T cells. Low levels of normalized T-cell clonal expansion were also seen in some patients who did not respond. The antigen specificity of the peripheral T cells that underwent clonal expansion was not determined. After ivuxolimab, CD8+ T cells had more expanded clones than CD4+ T cells on average. At doses of 0.1 to 3.0 mg/kg, clonal expansion of both CD4+ and CD8+ T cells in blood was seen between baseline and week 6.

Sequenced here: CD4+ or CD8+ T cells sorted from blood, sampled in a trial of the OX40 agonist ivuxolimab. The clonotype comes from an adult with an advanced solid tumor such as melanoma, head and neck, liver or kidney cancer. This chain joins TRBV18 to TRBJ2-5; TRBD1 might be the D gene, on 5 matching bases. DNA sequence: TGTGCCAGCTCACAGACAGACAACCAAGAGACCCAGTACTTC. This yields the protein CASSQTDNQETQYF.